This TCR beta chain was documented in a study of T cells in Graves' hyperthyroidism and ophthalmopathy (dated by TCRdb to between 2018 and 2021). As for the study more broadly: Peripheral blood was sampled at the time of initial diagnosis, prior to any treatment. A discovery cohort of around 98 patients, approximately 44 with Graves' ophthalmopathy and 55 to 60 with stable Graves' hyperthyroidism, was used to find distinguishing TCR V-J signatures. Prospective prediction of ophthalmopathy was tested in an independent validation cohort consisting of some 18 hyperthyroidism patients and approximately 16 patients who later progressed to ophthalmopathy. For training and testing, the roughly 97 patients in the discovery cohort were randomly divided in a 7:3 ratio. Thyroid tissue and blood T-cell repertoires from about six Graves' hyperthyroidism patients were also compared in the study. After sampling, hyperthyroidism patients received methimazole starting at 30 mg daily, and ophthalmopathy patients received high-dose intravenous methylprednisolone. According to the paper, TCR Vbeta CDR3 sequencing was carried out on 135 peripheral blood samples, which came from 40 to 45 ophthalmopathy, fewer than 80 hyperthyroidism and roughly 17 progressor patients.

Overall study outcomes, separate from this receptor: Most expanded thyroid clonotypes (frequency above 0.001) were also detected in blood, suggesting blood repertoires may reflect thyroid immune responses. No statistical method was used to fix the sample size in advance, and group allocation was not hidden from the investigators. In validation, the model predicted progression to ophthalmopathy with just under 71% sensitivity and approximately 78% specificity, a median of roughly seven months before onset. A 13 V-J signature model separated ophthalmopathy from stable hyperthyroidism, with approximately 87% sensitivity and roughly 81% specificity in cross-validation and 80%/75% in testing.

TCR beta CDR3 regions were amplified from RNA transcripts. For the first round of RT-PCR on the TCR CDR3, the HTBI primer set was used together with the Qiagen OneStep RT-PCR kit. A second multiplex PCR round built the libraries, followed by size selection and purification. Libraries were sequenced paired-end with 100 bp reads on an Illumina HiSeq2000. On the authors' methods: SOAPnuke was used to process the raw data, with reads discarded if the reads contained adapters or uncalled bases, had a mean Phred below 15, or lacked an exact constant-primer or identifier match. COPE v1.2.5 was used to merge high-quality paired reads, and clonotypes were defined as unique nucleotide sequences. MiTCR v1.1 was used to align clonotypes to the IMGT TRBV, TRBD and TRBJ reference segments. The analysis included only V-J combinations with a frequency above 0.0001, which together covered more than 98% of the repertoires. A TCS score was defined as the ratio between F50 (clonal expansion) and ExV (chaos), using BLOSUM62-based TCRdist between CDR3 peptides within each V-J. Welch's t-statistics and random forest reduced 514 V-J features to under 15, which were used in a naive Bayes classifier (R e1071). TCRdb trimmed public reads at Q25 via fastp, called clones via MiXCR and kept in-frame beta chains. Here each entry gathers all rows of one CDR3 protein and keeps the most common genes and DNA. TCRdb assigned the V and J calls; the authors' analysis was not used. In all, the sample holds under 250,000 distinct CDR3 sequences, and 17% of those were seen once. Roughly 55% of the sample is held by the ten biggest clonotypes.

CDR1 is given as DFQATT and CDR2 as SNEGSKA, both from the germline V gene (reference sequence). The CDR3, from cysteine to phenylalanine, totals 17 residues. The only DNA kept is the CDR3, 51 bases in frame from the first base. V is pared back by 3 bases and J by 0 bases, with 18 bases lying between the germline termini. The sample holds a few counts of this clonotype. Its antigen remains undetermined. The record has no base qualities; no much larger clone is one base away. Graves' hyperthyroidism was defined as stable when no progression to ophthalmopathy occurred over 18 months of follow-up. Hyperthyroidism patients were aged 18 to 65 years and newly diagnosed, with disease duration of less than 2 months. Any patient with an uncontrolled infection, another autoimmune disease, pregnancy or lactation was excluded. Diagnoses were based on clinical symptoms, serum thyroxine and TRAb, thyroid ultrasound and orbital computed tomography. Ficoll-Paque density gradient centrifugation was used to isolate PBMCs from around 10 ml of fresh peripheral blood. Total RNA was extracted using Trizol reagent, and RNA quality was assessed on an Agilent 2100 Bioanalyzer.

The clonotype originates from a woman aged 45 to 65 with Graves' hyperthyroidism. The chain uses TRBV20-1 and TRBJ1-5; no D gene call is confident. Sample: blood. The CDR3 region reads CSASSSVGRYSNQPQHF. The DNA sequence follows: TGCAGTGCTAGTAGTTCGGTGGGCAGGTATAGCAATCAGCCCCAGCATTTT.